The clone carrying this T cell receptor beta chain turned up a few times. Its matching antigen is unknown. These data originate in a study of response to subunit inactivated influenza vaccine. The germline V and J ends were trimmed by 3 bases and 4 bases, with 10 bases remaining between them. This CDR3 comprises 13 residues. Germline V gene data show CDR1 as MDHEN and CDR2 as SYDVKM. Overall study findings and caveats: Few additional T cells are recruited per seasonal influenza vaccination, authors suggested.

A single record per CDR3 protein comes from TCRdb applying MiXCR to the RT-PCR reads. The repertoire includes 400,000 to 650,000 distinct CDR3 sequences, under 8.5% of them detected once, and 13% sits in the top ten. This sequence was found in a man between 45 and 75 years old who received an inactivated influenza vaccine. The chain recombines TRBV28 with TRBJ2-7, with D perhaps assigned TRBD1 or TRBD2 (6 bases each). Here the sequenced sample was PBMCs from blood, taken less than 30 months after vaccination. CDR3 residues: CASSFTGRYEQYF. In DNA form, the CDR3 reads TGTGCCAGCAGTTTTACAGGGAGGTACGAGCAGTACTTC.